The TCR beta chain under discussion was sequenced for a study of patients and donors after allogeneic stem cell transplantation. TCRdb itself ran the RT-PCR reads through MiXCR, one entry per CDR3 protein. The top ten clones hold 5% to 6.5% of a sample with about 960,000 distinct CDR3 sequences, under 20% of them seen once. The junction had 5 bases not matched to a gene; V was cut back by 7 bases and J by 5 bases. Germline assignment: CDR1 SNHLY and CDR2 FYNNEI. CDR3 size: 13 residues. This clonotype was picked up a small number of times. The clonotype comes from a human donor who was either an allogeneic HSCT recipient or a stem cell or donor lymphocyte infusion donor (not recorded which). It is not recorded whose cells these are; they may come from a transplant donor. The specimen was blood, either unsorted or a sorted T cell fraction (not recorded which). The V gene is TRBV2, the J gene TRBJ2-7, with TRBD2 matching over 10 bases. As DNA, the CDR3 is TGTGCCAGCACATTAGCGGGAGGTAACGAGCAGTACTTC. Its protein product is CASTLAGGNEQYF. Full variable domain (rest looked up from reference TRBV2 and TRBJ2-7): EPEVTQTPSHQVTQMGQEVILRCVPISNHLYFYWYRQILGQKVEFLVSFYNNEISEKSEIFDDQFSVERPDGSNFTLKIRSTKLEDSAMYFCASTLAGGNEQYFGPGTRLTVT.